The clone carrying this T cell receptor (beta chain) was observed many times. Antigen: not known. The data are from a study of tumor and adjacent non-tumor tissue in lung cancer. About the research overall: On average, productive TCRbeta reads reached about 4.2 million per sample. Findings and caveats of the study: TCR diversity was significantly greater in tumor than normal lung tissue. Tumor repertoires had a smaller top 100 clone share than normal lung.

The V end lost 1 base, the J end lost 4 bases, and 14 bases lay between the germline ends. The CDR3 has 15 residues. Germline V gene sequence: CDR1 SGHRS, CDR2 YFSETQ. The template was RNA from unsorted bulk tissue. TCRbeta libraries were built with three rounds of nested PCR, modified from ARM-PCR. TCRdb re-called the multiplex PCR reads with MiXCR, one entry per CDR3 protein. Altogether 84,000 or so distinct CDR3 sequences are present, about three fifths being singletons, with the ten largest covering over 12%. This rearrangement joins TRBV5-1 to TRBJ1-2, with D possibly being TRBD1 (5 bases). This TCR was sampled from a man in his sixties or seventies with non-small cell lung cancer. Sequencing used lung tumor tissue. CDR3 bases: TGCGCCAGCAGCTTGTCCGTCGACAGTTCCTATGGCTACACCTTC. Amino acids: CASSLSVDSSYGYTF.